This T cell receptor (beta chain) was sequenced in a study of CD8 T cells in ankylosing spondylitis. Whole-study results and caveats: Typical of ankylosing spondylitis blood, it appeared, was a TCR beta motif of fewer than 10 highly homologous variants.

With 7 bases removed from V and 5 bases from J, the gap between germline ends came to 11 bases. The CDR3 extends over 11 amino acids. Germline CDR1 and CDR2: DFQATT and SNEGSKA (reference sequence). TCRdb re-called the 5' RACE reads with MiXCR, one entry per CDR3 protein. Here the sample spans about 540,000 distinct CDR3 sequences, about 13% being singletons. To note about this clonotype: The antigen is unknown.

The TCR originated in a male donor with ankylosing spondylitis. Sequencing used blood, either unsorted or a sorted T cell fraction (not recorded which). This sequence joins TRBV20-1 and TRBJ2-5, with no clear D. This chain's CDR3 is CSVRTFETQYF. The CDR3 DNA is TGCAGTGTTAGGACCTTTGAGACCCAGTACTTC.